The 10 T cell receptor beta chains in this list originate from one sample, sequenced in a study of shared clonotypes between healthy human individuals. Repertoires were generated with immunoSEQ multiplex PCR, while TCRdb's copy carries only in-frame clones and drops some. This sample has approximately 2.5 million clones; under 95% occur once, and the top ten carry 0.36%. The specimen was naive CD4+ T cells from PBMCs. Subset: CD45RA+ positively selected. The receptors derive from a man aged 18 to 30 in good health. Some clones in this sample may be carry-over from other donors' samples.

Note on this clone: The sample contains more than one DNA sequence encoding this CDR3. The chain uses TRBV5-1 and TRBJ2-5; 7 positions agree with TRBD2. The CDR3 has 13 residues. The germline CDR1 and CDR2 sequences are SGHRS and YFSETQ. V was pared by 2 bases and J by 5 bases, with 3 bases of the junction left unmatched. The CDR3 protein is CASSFQGGETQYF. The CDR3 DNA reads TGCGCCAGCAGCTTCCAGGGAGGGGAGACCCAGTACTTC.

This chain joins TRBV10-3 and TRBJ2-1; D call uncertain. V lost 2 bases, J lost 0 bases, and 5 bases lay in between. Germline CDR1 ENHRY, CDR2 SYGVKD. The CDR3 contains 14 residues. CDR3 sequence reads: CAISETASYNEQFF. The CDR3 region has the DNA TGTGCCATCAGTGAGACAGCCTCCTACAATGAGCAGTTCTTC.

The chain couples TRBV11-2 to TRBJ1-2; no definite D call. CDR1 and CDR2 (germline): SGHAT, FQNNGV. This CDR3 region has 13 residues. Trimming pared 5 bases from V and 3 bases from J, leaving 10 bases between. CDR3 protein: CASSPDGDYGYTF. Here the CDR3 DNA reads TGTGCCAGCAGCCCTGACGGTGACTATGGCTACACCTTC.

This chain links TRBV18 with TRBJ2-2; D gene ambiguous. This CDR3 has 15 residues. Trimming removed 3 bases from V and 5 bases from J, with 13 bases in between. Looked up from germline, CDR1 is KGHSH and CDR2 is LQKENI. The CDR3 DNA sequence: TGTGCCAGCTCACCGCGCCACCCGACGACCGGGGAGCTGTTTTTT. Its translation is CASSPRHPTTGELFF.

The CDR3 is CASGGGVGETQYF. In nucleotides, the CDR3 is TGCGCCAGCGGGGGAGGGGTGGGTGAGACCCAGTACTTC. V usage is TRBV10-2 and J usage is TRBJ2-5, with 7 bases matching TRBD2. The J segment lost 5 bases and the V segment lost 8 bases, leaving 8 bases of the junction unmatched. The CDR3 consists of 13 residues. CDR1 and CDR2 (germline): WSHSY, SAAADI.

This clone came up once. The chain uses TRBV7-2 and TRBJ1-2; D is ambiguous. This CDR3 is built from 14 residues. CDR1 and CDR2 (germline): SGHTA, FQGNSA. V was trimmed by 1 base and J by 3 bases, leaving 9 bases between them. The DNA for the CDR3 is TGTGCCAGCAGCTTAGTGCGGCAGGACTATGGCTACACCTTC. It translates to CASSLVRQDYGYTF. The full variable domain, completed using reference TRBV7-2 and TRBJ1-2, is GAGVSQSPSNKVTEKGKDVELRCDPISGHTALYWYRQSLGQGLEFLIYFQGNSAPDKSGLPSDRFSAERTGGSVSTLTIQRTQQEDSAVYLCASSLVRQDYGYTFGSGTRLTVV.

This clone was observed a handful of times. This chain links TRBV19 with TRBJ2-3; D unclear. V lost 0 bases to trimming and J lost 3 bases, with 1 base between them. There are 12 residues in the CDR3. Germline loops: CDR1 LNHDA, CDR2 SQIVND (reference sequence). The CDR3 coding sequence is TGTGCCAGTAGTATAGATACAGATACGCAGTATTTT. Translated: CASSIDTDTQYF.

The genes are TRBV27 and TRBJ1-4; D gene unclear. The CDR3 sequence is 16 residues long. Germline V gene lookup returns CDR1 MNHEY and CDR2 SMNVEV (reference sequence). Trimming shortened V by 2 bases and J by 7 bases, and 17 bases separated the two germline ends. CDR3 DNA: TGTGCCAGCAGTTTACGTGGAGGGATCCGGGGTGAAAAACTGTTTTTT. Its translation is CASSLRGGIRGEKLFF.

The chain joins TRBV28 to TRBJ2-5; a weak D match, TRBD1 (5 bases). This CDR3 spans 15 amino acids. V was pared by 6 bases and J by 2 bases, with 16 bases between. Germline lookup yields CDR1 MDHEN and CDR2 SYDVKM. The CDR3 loop reads CASSIDSTIQETQYF. The CDR3 DNA follows: TGTGCCAGCAGCATCGACAGCACGATACAAGAGACCCAGTACTTC.

The chain employs TRBV6-1 and TRBJ1-5, with D maybe TRBD1 (5 bases). This CDR3 has 14 amino acids. The ends were cut back, 0 bases at V and 6 bases at J, with 9 bases in the middle. Germline V gives CDR1 MNHNS, CDR2 SASEGT. DNA for the CDR3: TGTGCCAGCAGTGAAGCCCGGGGGGTTCAGCCCCAGCATTTT. Translated, it gives CASSEARGVQPQHF.